This T cell receptor beta chain was recorded in a study of shared clonotypes between healthy human individuals (dated by TCRdb to the early 2020s). Regarding the research as a whole: The cohort comprised two women and a few men aged 18 to 49 years. Per donor, three plates each were used for CD4 naive and CD4 memory, two for CD8 naive, and one for CD8 memory. To estimate repertoire size and how much clonotype sharing occurs between individuals, the study deeply sequenced the blood TCR repertoires of several healthy adults. Different laboratories and diverse techniques were used to prepare libraries and sequence TCR repertoires, to increase sequencing depth and limit assay-specific biases. Each donor's leukapheresis produced roughly between about 0.8 and 8.9 billion PBMCs. The paper's findings and limits, for the study overall: Higher generation probabilities were observed for clonotypes shared by all four sorted-subset donors than for non-shared clonotypes. Naive subsets generally had larger estimated clonotype richness than memory subsets. Even with the large sequencing depth, rarefaction of the sorted-subset datasets indicated that sequencing was incomplete. Because the study included a small number of donors, the genetic and exposure-history diversity represented was limited. Sampling was limited to blood, and TCR repertoires in tissue likely differ from TCR repertoires in blood. Sharing across several donors was observed for about 5% of naive CD4, less than 4% of naive CD8, 2% to 2.5% of memory CD4, and roughly 0.43% of memory CD8 clonotypes. Based on pairwise subsampling, the degree of clonotype sharing among donors was expected to be affected by sequencing depth.

The CDR3 covers 13 residues, taking in both the cysteine and the phenylalanine. Left in the record is the CDR3 DNA by itself, 39 bases read in frame from the first base. A distance of 5 bases separates the germline ends of V and J, which lose 3 bases and 2 bases respectively. The germline V gene supplies CDR1 MDHEN and CDR2 SYDVKM. Healthy HIV-negative adults with no recently reported acute infections or vaccinations were included as donors. Every donor was a Caucasian adult residing in Nashville, Tennessee, USA. CD4+ T cells were enriched by magnetic negative selection, after which naive cells were positively selected on CD45RA and the negative fraction was taken as the memory subset. Blood was collected by leukapheresis, and PBMCs were isolated by Ficoll-Histopaque density gradient centrifugation and then cryopreserved in liquid nitrogen vapor phase. Analytical flow cytometry was used to check the purity and quantity of each magnetically sorted T cell population. Each sorted fraction had its genomic DNA isolated and then quantified by UV absorbance on a Nanodrop 2000c.

Using the deep immunoSEQ assay, TCR CDR3 regions were amplified from genomic DNA by multiplex PCR. Genomic DNA extracted from each cell subset was distributed evenly over all wells of several immunoSEQ 96-well plates, and each plate served as one replicate. For sorted subsets, around 0.2 ug of genomic DNA, equivalent to 30,000 or so T cell genomes, went into each replicate PCR. Purified libraries were measured with a Qubit 3.0 fluorometer, size-checked on a Bioanalyzer 2100, and measured again with the KAPA Library Quantification kit. A separate single-read 150-cycle Illumina NextSeq 550 flow cell was used to sequence each immunoSEQ 96-well plate. Turning to the authors' computational methods: The immunoSEQ output contained only junctional sequences without quality scores, so filtering could not match that applied to full-length reads. To assign V/J genes and CDR3, sequences were annotated against IMGT germline references using PyIR, a Python wrapper for IgBLAST v1.9. Reads were removed for weak V/J assignments (E-value above 1e-6), missing CDR3, stop codons, out-of-frame junctions, or ambiguous translated residues. V3J clonotypes were defined by identical inferred V gene, J gene, and CDR3 amino acid sequence. To compute the percentage overlap between repertoires, the number of shared unique clonotypes was divided by the size of the smaller repertoire. Three approaches were used to assess repertoire richness: RTK rarefaction, the Chao1 estimator, and Recon v2.1 estimates of unobserved clonotypes. For all TCRbeta clonotypes obtained by the gDNA method from several donors, generation probabilities were computed with OLGA. This is the immuneACCESS table as TCRdb keeps it, with only in-frame sequences that have V and J called. A part of the clones is gone; compared with another copy, unresolved V genes explain less than half, and the rest is unexplained. V, J and clone size derive from that table, while D and trimming were established from the DNA sequence. For this sample the table gives about 2.3 million clones, of which over 90% were detected only once. In total, the top ten clones hold 0.35% to 0.5% of the sample.

With respect to this clone: This receptor's antigen is unknown. No base qualities exist here, and no much larger clone lies one base off it. This sample includes further DNA sequences coding for the same CDR3.

The receptor was derived from a man aged 18 to 29 in good health. Some clones in this sample may be carry-over from other donors' samples. The sample consisted of naive CD4+ T cells from PBMCs. The cell subset or site label here, explained by the study, means: CD45RA+ positively selected. Recombination linked TRBV28 to TRBJ1-5; TRBD1 is a possible D gene, resting on 5 matching bases. The DNA is TGTGCCAGCAGTTTGACAGGCAATCAGCCCCAGCATTTT. Its coded protein is CASSLTGNQPQHF.